A single sample is the source of the 28 T cell receptor beta chains below, sequenced in a study of OX40 agonist ivuxolimab in advanced cancers. Only in-frame clones appear in the TCRdb table, and some are missing; sequencing was by immunoSEQ multiplex PCR. The sample has 98,000 or so clones, 89% seen once; the top ten hold 0.3% to 0.4%. Sequencing used CD4+ or CD8+ T cells sorted from blood, obtained in a trial of the OX40 agonist ivuxolimab. These receptor sequences come from an adult with an advanced solid tumor such as melanoma, head and neck, liver or kidney cancer.

The chain is built from TRBV6-1 and TRBJ1-4, with TRBD1 matching over 7 bases. The CDR3 totals 14 residues. Trimming at V came to 2 bases and at J to 8 bases, leaving 5 bases not matched to a gene. Germline V gene sequence: CDR1 MNHNS, CDR2 SASEGT. The CDR3 region is CASSEPGQNEKLFF. DNA for the CDR3: TGTGCCAGCAGTGAACCGGGACAGAACGAAAAACTGTTTTTT.

This chain links TRBV14 with TRBJ1-4; D is undetermined. The length of the CDR3 is 15 residues. Germline V gene data show CDR1 as SGHDN and CDR2 as FVKESK. V was pared by 4 bases and J by 3 bases, with 12 bases between. CDR3 DNA sequence: TGTGCCAGCAGCCGCCCCGCAGGACCTAATGAAAAACTGTTTTTT. Translating gives CASSRPAGPNEKLFF.

The genes are TRBV19 and TRBJ1-1; D might be TRBD1 (5 bases). From germline, CDR1 is LNHDA and CDR2 SQIVND (reference sequence). V gave up 5 bases and J gave up 9 bases, with 16 bases separating them. This CDR3 comprises 13 residues. The CDR3 is CASSPTWEGQAFF. CDR3 DNA sequence: TGTGCCAGTAGTCCTACATGGGAGGGACAAGCTTTCTTT.

The chain links TRBV19 to TRBJ1-5; 8 positions match TRBD1. CDR3 length: 16 amino acids. The V segment lost 6 bases and the J segment 0 bases; nucleotides outside the gene matches: 7. Germline V gene lookup returns CDR1 LNHDA and CDR2 SQIVND (reference sequence). The CDR3 here is CASRGGTGNSNQPQHF. CDR3 coding DNA: TGTGCCAGTAGAGGAGGGACAGGCAATAGCAATCAGCCCCAGCATTTT.

The chain combines TRBV30 with TRBJ2-2; D unclear. The V and J ends lost 0 bases and 7 bases respectively, with 6 bases between them. CDR1 and CDR2 from the germline V gene are GTSNPN and SVGIG (reference sequence). There are 12 residues in the CDR3. This chain's CDR3 is CAWSVIVGELFF. CDR3 sequence (DNA): TGTGCCTGGAGTGTGATTGTCGGGGAGCTGTTTTTT. The whole variable domain, remainder taken from reference TRBV30 and TRBJ2-2, is SQTIHQWPATLVQPVGSPLSLECTVEGTSNPNLYWYRQAAGRGLQLLFYSVGIGQISSEVPQNLSASRPQDRQFILSSKKLLLSDSGFYLCAWSVIVGELFFGEGSRLTVL.

The genes are TRBV4-3 and TRBJ2-5; a weak D match, TRBD2 (5 bases). Germline V gene data show CDR1 as LGHNA and CDR2 as YSLEER. Trimming stripped 4 bases from V and 5 bases from J, with 11 bases between. CDR3 length: 13 residues. The CDR3 loop reads CASSPGSWETQYF. The CDR3 coding sequence is TGCGCCAGCAGCCCGGGGAGTTGGGAGACCCAGTACTTC.

The rearrangement uses TRBV30 and TRBJ2-1, with D possibly being TRBD2 (7 bases). The CDR3 spans 14 residues. V was cut by 4 bases and J by 9 bases, with 19 bases left in between. Germline CDR1 and CDR2: GTSNPN and SVGIG (reference sequence). The CDR3: CAWTQGGGSGEQFF. CDR3 coding DNA: TGTGCCTGGACCCAAGGGGGGGGCTCCGGTGAGCAGTTCTTC.

V and J are TRBV7-9 and TRBJ2-2, with TRBD1 identical over 9 bases. Germline V gene data show CDR1 as SEHNR and CDR2 as FQNEAQ (reference sequence). The CDR3 loop spans 17 amino acids. V shed 7 bases and J 0 bases; nucleotides not matched to a gene: 9. The CDR3 protein is CASITGGAGANTGELFF. The DNA of the CDR3 is TGTGCCAGCATAACAGGGGGCGCAGGGGCGAACACCGGGGAGCTGTTTTTT.

V gene TRBV7-9 combines with J gene TRBJ1-1; D perhaps matches TRBD1 (5 bases). Trimming removed 5 bases at V and 0 bases at J, with 16 bases between. Germline V CDR1 and CDR2: SEHNR, FQNEAQ (reference sequence). CDR3 length equals 16 residues. CDR3 nucleotide sequence: TGTGCCAGCAGCGCCCCAGGGACTTTCGTGAACACTGAAGCTTTCTTT. Its translation is CASSAPGTFVNTEAFF.

The chain carries TRBV7-9 and TRBJ1-1; D gene ambiguous. The CDR3 has 14 residues. Germline CDR1 reads SEHNR; CDR2 reads FQNEAQ (reference sequence). V was trimmed by 3 bases and J by 4 bases, leaving 12 bases between them. The CDR3 region is CASSFGRGATEAFF. The CDR3, as DNA: TGTGCCAGCAGCTTTGGACGGGGAGCCACTGAAGCTTTCTTT.

J is TRBJ2-1 and V is TRBV19; 9 nucleotides agree with TRBD2. The CDR3 is 12 amino acids. Per germline, CDR1 LNHDA and CDR2 SQIVND (reference sequence). V dropped 11 bases and J dropped 4; count of bases not matched to a gene: 3. The CDR3 nucleotides are TGTGCCGCGGGGGGGATTTACAATGAGCAGTTCTTC. It specifies CAAGGIYNEQFF.

V and J are TRBV28 and TRBJ2-7; TRBD1 matches at 9 bases. Losses at the gene ends were 6 bases for V and 7 bases for J; bases not matched to a gene: 16. CDR1 is MDHEN and CDR2 is SYDVKM in the germline V gene. This CDR3 has 16 residues. CDR3 DNA sequence: TGTGCCAGCAGCCCATTGGGGACAGGGACCGCGGGAGAGCAGTACTTC. Protein sequence: CASSPLGTGTAGEQYF.

The J gene is TRBJ2-3, the V gene TRBV27; 11 positions match TRBD2. Germline CDR1 reads MNHEY; CDR2 reads SMNVEV (reference sequence). J was trimmed by 0 bases and V by 1 base; bases with no gene match: 6. The CDR3 runs to 18 residues. The CDR3 spells CASSLYTSGSASTDTQYF. The CDR3 nucleotides are TGTGCCAGCAGTTTATACACTAGCGGGAGTGCTAGCACAGATACGCAGTATTTT.

CDR3 in DNA: TGCGCCAGCAGCTTGGATGGGAGTTACCCCTACGAGCAGTACTTC. This sequence encodes CASSLDGSYPYEQYF. The chain recombines TRBV5-1 with TRBJ2-7; D might be TRBD2 (5 bases). This CDR3 is built from 15 residues. V shed 0 bases and J shed 2 bases, with 12 bases lying between them. Germline V gene data show CDR1 as SGHRS and CDR2 as YFSETQ. Combining the CDR3 with reference TRBV5-1 and TRBJ2-7 gives the whole variable domain KAGVTQTPRYLIKTRGQQVTLSCSPISGHRSVSWYQQTPGQGLQFLFEYFSETQRNKGNFPGRFSGRQFSNSRSEMNVSTLELGDSALYLCASSLDGSYPYEQYFGPGTRLTVT.

CDR3 in amino acids: CASSPGLLSGTEAFF. The CDR3 nucleotides read TGTGCCAGCAGCCCCGGACTCCTTTCGGGCACTGAAGCTTTCTTT. V is TRBV7-3 and J is TRBJ1-1; D uncertain. CDR3 length: 15 residues. The germline CDR1 and CDR2 sequences are SGHTA and FQGTGA. V gave up 5 bases and J gave up 4 bases, with 17 bases separating them.

This chain links TRBV28 with TRBJ2-3, with D perhaps matching TRBD2 (6 bases). Germline assignment: CDR1 MDHEN and CDR2 SYDVKM. The ends were cut back, 5 bases at V and 5 bases at J, with 23 bases in the middle. This CDR3 is built from 17 residues. The CDR3: CASSIQTAAGLGDTQYF. The DNA of the CDR3 is TGTGCCAGCAGTATTCAAACGGCGGCGGGGCTGGGAGATACGCAGTATTTT.

This sequence joins TRBV9 and TRBJ2-3; possibly TRBD2 for D (6 bases). Trimming removed 0 bases from V and 0 bases from J, with 20 bases in between. Per the germline V gene, CDR1 is SGDLS and CDR2 is YYNGEE. The CDR3 runs 19 residues. The CDR3 sequence: CASSVDSGGTLKSTDTQYF. The CDR3 DNA sequence: TGTGCCAGCAGCGTAGATAGTGGAGGGACTTTAAAAAGCACAGATACGCAGTATTTT.

V and J are TRBV9 and TRBJ2-2; the D is unclear. V was pared by 4 bases and J by 2 bases, with 9 bases between. The CDR3 consists of 14 residues. CDR1 is SGDLS and CDR2 is YYNGEE in the germline V gene. CDR3 in amino acids: CASSLGVNTGELFF. The CDR3 nucleotides read TGTGCCAGCAGCCTTGGGGTTAACACCGGGGAGCTGTTTTTT.

The J gene is TRBJ2-1, the V gene TRBV18; no definite D call. Between the trimmed V and J ends, which lost 0 bases and 15 bases, there was a span of 15 bases. The CDR3 is 13 amino acids. The germline gives CDR1 KGHSH, CDR2 LQKENI. The CDR3 nucleotides are TGTGCCAGCTCACCACCGAATCCTCAAGAAGGGTTCTTC. This codes for CASSPPNPQEGFF.

The rearrangement joins TRBV12-5 to TRBJ1-5, with 7 bases that match TRBD1. The V gene end was trimmed by 5 bases and the J gene end by 6 bases; junction bases not matched to a gene: 4. CDR3 size: 13 residues. The germline gives CDR1 LGHNT, CDR2 FRNRAP. The CDR3 reads CASGQGVSQPQHF. CDR3 DNA: TGTGCTAGTGGTCAGGGGGTCAGTCAGCCCCAGCATTTT. Looking up the rest from reference TRBV12-5 and TRBJ1-5 gives the full variable domain: DARVTQTPRHKVTEMGQEVTMRCQPILGHNTVFWYRQTMMQGLELLAYFRNRAPLDDSGMPKDRFSAEMPDATLATLKIQPSEPRDSAVYFCASGQGVSQPQHFGDGTRLSIL.

This sequence joins TRBV25-1 and TRBJ1-1, with D possibly TRBD1 on 6 matching bases. V shed 1 base and J shed 3 bases, with 12 bases lying between them. This CDR3 comprises 15 residues. Germline values: CDR1 MGHDK, CDR2 SYGVNS. The CDR3 nucleotides read TGTGCCAGCAGTGAATGGGGGGGCCTGGACACTGAAGCTTTCTTT. It specifies CASSEWGGLDTEAFF.

This clone was picked up one time. The J gene is TRBJ1-3, the V gene TRBV7-2, with D unclear. V was trimmed by 5 bases and J by 0 bases, leaving 14 bases between them. The germline V gene has CDR1 SGHTA and CDR2 FQGNSA. The CDR3 consists of 16 residues. CDR3 sequence: CASSPGRASSGNTIYF. As DNA, the CDR3 is TGTGCCAGCAGCCCCGGACGGGCCAGCTCTGGAAACACCATATATTTT. Full variable domain (missing parts from reference TRBV7-2 and TRBJ1-3): GAGVSQSPSNKVTEKGKDVELRCDPISGHTALYWYRQSLGQGLEFLIYFQGNSAPDKSGLPSDRFSAERTGGSVSTLTIQRTQQEDSAVYLCASSPGRASSGNTIYFGEGSWLTVV.

The chain links TRBV4-2 to TRBJ1-3; possible D gene TRBD1, 5 bases. Looked up from germline, CDR1 is LGHNA and CDR2 is YNFKEQ. This CDR3 is built from 18 residues. With 1 base removed from V and 0 bases from J, the gap between germline ends came to 16 bases. The CDR3 nucleotides read TGTGCCAGCAGCCAAGTCCCAGGGTCTTTGAGCTCTGGAAACACCATATATTTT. Protein product: CASSQVPGSLSSGNTIYF.

The chain has TRBV6-5 and TRBJ1-5, with D possibly TRBD1 on 5 matching bases. This CDR3 is built from 14 residues. V dropped 6 bases and J dropped 2 bases, with 11 bases sitting between them. Germline values: CDR1 MNHEY, CDR2 SVGAGI. The CDR3 bases are TGTGCCAGCAGCAGCAGGGATGGCAATCAGCCCCAGCATTTT. Protein sequence: CASSSRDGNQPQHF.

Only one count was recorded for this clone. CDR3 bases: TGTGCCAGCAGCTTAACGGGGCGGGCCAATGAGCAGTTCTTC. It translates to CASSLTGRANEQFF. This chain links TRBV7-3 with TRBJ2-1; D possibly uses TRBD1 or TRBD2 (5 bases each). V was cut by 0 bases and J by 6 bases, with 9 bases left in between. Germline assignment: CDR1 SGHTA and CDR2 FQGTGA. There are 14 residues in the CDR3.

Concerning this clone: The junction differs from germline at one of its ends, possibly a read error. The J gene is TRBJ1-1, the V gene TRBV7-2, with 9 positions matching TRBD1. Germline V gene sequence: CDR1 SGHTA, CDR2 FQGNSA. The CDR3 totals 15 residues. This CDR3 reads CASSSPQGAQGSRIF. The CDR3 bases are TGTGCCAGCAGCTCCCCACAGGGGGCGCAGGGGAGTAGGATCTTT.

The gene calls are TRBV5-1 and TRBJ2-6, with no clear D. Between the trimmed V and J ends, which lost 4 bases and 3 bases, there was a span of 14 bases. The CDR3 has 16 residues. From germline, CDR1 is SGHRS and CDR2 YFSETQ. The chain's CDR3 is CASSPDGVRGANVLTF. The CDR3 nucleotides read TGCGCCAGCAGCCCGGATGGGGTGCGTGGGGCCAACGTCCTGACTTTC.

The chain joins TRBV5-1 to TRBJ2-7; D possibly matches TRBD1 or TRBD2 (7 bases each). Germline loops: CDR1 SGHRS, CDR2 YFSETQ. Between the trimmed V and J ends, which lost 4 bases and 11 bases, there was a span of 22 bases. This CDR3 comprises 14 residues. The CDR3 loop reads CASSLNLQGRGKYF. DNA for the CDR3: TGCGCCAGCAGCCTGAACCTACAGGGGAGGGGCAAGTACTTC. Full variable domain (remainder filled in from reference TRBV5-1 and TRBJ2-7): KAGVTQTPRYLIKTRGQQVTLSCSPISGHRSVSWYQQTPGQGLQFLFEYFSETQRNKGNFPGRFSGRQFSNSRSEMNVSTLELGDSALYLCASSLNLQGRGKYFGPGTRLTVT.